Below, one T cell receptor (beta chain) is given with its context. Its matching antigen is unknown. The data are from a study of beta chain features in type 1 diabetes. Overall study findings and caveats: Overrepresentation of cells with high TCR expression could result from cDNA sequencing.

Every bit of the isolated RNA underwent reverse transcription, so sequencing read expressed TCRB transcripts. The method was immunoSEQ multiplex PCR; TCRdb's version includes in-frame clones alone and lacks a portion of them. Among under 450,000 clones listed, around 14% were seen once. The CDR3 contains 12 residues. V was cut by 0 bases and J by 10 bases, with 9 bases left in between. Input material: naive CD4+ T cells from blood. This rearrangement joins TRBV23-1 to TRBJ1-1, with a tentative D call TRBD1 (6 bases). TRBV23-1 is marked as an open reading frame, function uncertain. This sequence originates from a young man in good health. CDR3 residues: CASSQSGGRAFF. CDR3 DNA: TGCGCCAGCAGTCAATCGGGGGGGCGAGCTTTCTTT.